This TCR beta chain came from a study of blood T cell repertoires in COVID-19 (dated by TCRdb to the early 2020s). About the investigation overall: Samples covering the acute and convalescent phases of COVID-19 were provided by collaborators in the United States, Italy and Spain. The prospective study material was composed of cDNA or gDNA derived from T cells, B-cell-depleted T cells, or PBMCs. Deeply sampled blood TCRbeta repertoires from subjects exposed to, actively infected with, or recovered from COVID-19 were included in the dataset. A freely available public database, intended as a resource for researchers studying the immune response to SARS-CoV-2, is where the repertoires were released. Samples were obtained from the ongoing ImmuneRACE study (first 160 participants) and from some 1,200 subjects provided by 6 global collaborators. Nearly every sample came with metadata listing a de-identified subject ID, COVID-19 status, age in years and sex. Where HLA class I and class II types were available, the types were taken from metadata supplied by the sample provider, not from assay-based typing. Points the paper makes about the study in general: How much clinical and demographic metadata was included differed by source and by participant, and the metadata was provided uncurated.

The CDR3 measures 14 amino acids from cysteine to phenylalanine. The CDR3 DNA has 42 bases and is translated from base 1. Looking up the germline V gene (reference sequence) yields CDR1 GTSNPN and CDR2 SVGIG. Participants in the prospective study were aged roughly 18 to 100 years, lived in more than 20 United States geographic areas, and enrolled through a virtual design. To assign participants to cohorts, the prospective study relied on clinical history that participants themselves reported in a screening survey and a study questionnaire. Recovered participants in ImmuneRACE Cohort 3 were defined by two consecutive negative NP/OP PCR tests, clearance by a healthcare professional, or resolution of symptoms. In the prospective study, whole blood, serum and a nasopharyngeal or oropharyngeal swab were collected from each participant by mobile phlebotomists. Additional blood draws and questionnaires over an approximately 2-month period could optionally be provided by prospective study participants. Prospective study blood samples were shipped either frozen or at room temperature before DNA extraction.

In regard to this clone: The antigen this receptor binds is unknown. A junction end diverges from the germline sequence, so it may reflect a read error.

The immunoSEQ Assay, a bias-controlled multiplex PCR, was used to amplify TCRbeta CDR3 regions from genomic DNA. The authors' pipeline ran thus. Within the assay, amplification of reference gene primers was used to estimate how many nucleated cells each sample contained. To quantify the absolute abundance of each unique TCRbeta CDR3 rearrangement, sequence reads were collapsed and filtered. For each sample, productive Simpson clonality was calculated as the square root of Simpson's diversity index across productive rearrangements. The table was pulled from immuneACCESS by TCRdb, which kept in-frame rearrangements only. Such tables lose some clones; where checked, under half of the loss comes from unresolved V genes, and the rest has no known cause. V and J calls and clone size are copied from that table; D and trimming were computed from the DNA. This sample is represented by around 400,000 clones; under 90% of them were singletons. About 1.7% of the sample lies in the top ten.

Source material: PBMCs or T cells enriched from blood (not recorded which). The rearranged chain carries TRBV30 and TRBJ2-5, with TRBD1 identical over 7 junction bases. The clonotype comes from a woman in her thirties who had recovered from COVID-19. CDR3 loop: CACSEGQMEGTQYF. The sequenced DNA: TGTGCCTGTAGTGAGGGACAGATGGAAGGGACCCAGTACTTC.